This paragraph reports one TCR beta chain. Its antigen is unknown. In germline, CDR1 is MGHDK, CDR2 SYGVNS. Trimming shortened V by 2 bases and J by 14 bases, and 9 bases separated the two germline ends. This CDR3 has 11 amino acids. The protocol was immunoSEQ multiplex PCR, while the TCRdb copy is restricted to in-frame clones and leaves out a portion. The sample shows over a million clones, roughly 98% of them seen only once. This entry comes from a study of shared clonotypes between healthy human individuals. Study-wide results and caveats: The study found lower generation probabilities in non-shared clonotypes than in those shared by all four donors.

What was sequenced was naive CD4+ T cells sorted from blood. Subset specified: CD45RA+ positively selected. This TCR was sampled from a young man in good health. This sequence joins TRBV25-1 and TRBJ1-4, with TRBD1 as a possible D gene (5 bases). The CDR3 coding sequence is TGTGCCAGCAGTGAAGTGGGACCCCTGTTTTTT. Its translation is CASSEVGPLFF.